The 25 T cell receptor beta chains presented below share a single source sample, sequenced in a study of CD8 T cells in ankylosing spondylitis. TCRdb called the 5' RACE reads again in MiXCR, with one record for every CDR3 protein. This sample carries almost 45,000 distinct CDR3 sequences, about 10% of them seen once, and the ten largest clones take 1.3% to 1.5%. Material: blood, either unsorted or a sorted T cell fraction (not recorded which). The origin of the receptors is a male donor with ankylosing spondylitis or in good health (not recorded which).

This clonotype appeared many times. This rearrangement joins TRBV29-1 to TRBJ1-6; a weak D match, TRBD1 (6 bases). In germline, CDR1 is SQVTM, CDR2 ANQGSEA. V was clipped by 7 bases and J by 8 bases, with 18 bases between them. The CDR3 spans 14 residues. The DNA of the CDR3 is TGCAGCGATACCCCGGGACACCCAGATTCACCCCTCCACTTT. Residues: CSDTPGHPDSPLHF.

This clonotype was seen at least ten times. This chain joins TRBV2 and TRBJ1-2; 8 nucleotides line up with TRBD1. From germline, CDR1 is SNHLY and CDR2 FYNNEI. V dropped 4 bases and J dropped 12; count of bases not matched to a gene: 4. CDR3 length equals 11 residues. CDR3 loop: CASSAGGSDTF. DNA for the CDR3: TGTGCCAGCAGTGCAGGGGGCAGTGACACCTTC.

This clonotype was seen repeatedly, ten times or more. The limits of the CDR3 on the DNA are not certain, so only TCRdb's listed CDR3 is given. The rearrangement joins TRBV6-2 or TRBV6-3 to TRBJ2-1; the table names TRBD1, a call not compared with the DNA. Ends included, the CDR3 has 11 residues. Germline values: CDR1 MNHEY, CDR2 SVGEGT. The chain's CDR3 is CASSWGVGSFF.

This clonotype was detected ten times or more. V usage is TRBV2 and J usage is TRBJ2-5; 12 bases are shared with TRBD1. The J segment lost 5 bases and the V segment lost 6 bases, leaving 7 bases of the junction unmatched. This CDR3 has 15 residues. Germline V CDR1 and CDR2: SNHLY, FYNNEI. The chain's CDR3 is CASSPGTGGLETQYF. CDR3 sequence (DNA): TGTGCCAGCAGCCCCGGGACAGGGGGCCTGGAGACCCAGTACTTC. The entire variable domain, with the rest obtained from reference TRBV2 and TRBJ2-5, is as follows: EPEVTQTPSHQVTQMGQEVILRCVPISNHLYFYWYRQILGQKVEFLVSFYNNEISEKSEIFDDQFSVERPDGSNFTLKIRSTKLEDSAMYFCASSPGTGGLETQYFGPGTRLLVL.

This clonotype rates as medium-sized (0.01 to 0.1%). The rearrangement joins TRBV5-1 to TRBJ2-5; D ambiguous. The germline V and J ends were trimmed by 3 bases and 4 bases, with 7 bases remaining between them. The CDR3 loop spans 12 amino acids. CDR1 is SGHRS, CDR2 YFSETQ, per germline. In DNA form, the CDR3 reads TGCGCCAGCAGCTCAGACTCAGAGACCCAGTACTTC. Translating gives CASSSDSETQYF.

The sample holds many counts of this clonotype. The chain uses TRBV5-1 and TRBJ1-6, with a tentative D call TRBD1 (6 bases). The germline CDR1 and CDR2 sequences are SGHRS and YFSETQ. The germline V and J ends were trimmed by 3 bases and 10 bases, with 23 bases remaining between them. There are 17 residues in the CDR3. CDR3 region: CASSSLGGASVESPLHF. The DNA of the CDR3 is TGCGCCAGCAGCTCCCTTGGGGGCGCGTCGGTCGAATCACCCCTCCACTTT.

This clonotype showed up many times. This chain joins TRBV5-1 and TRBJ2-3; 13 nucleotides match TRBD2. Germline-derived CDR1 and CDR2 are SGHRS and YFSETQ. The trim removed 4 bases at V and 5 bases at J, leaving 7 bases unmatched. The CDR3 has 16 residues. CDR3 protein: CASSEGLAGSIDTQYF. The CDR3 DNA reads as TGCGCCAGCAGCGAGGGACTAGCGGGGTCCATAGATACGCAGTATTTT. Full variable domain (missing parts from reference TRBV5-1 and TRBJ2-3): KAGVTQTPRYLIKTRGQQVTLSCSPISGHRSVSWYQQTPGQGLQFLFEYFSETQRNKGNFPGRFSGRQFSNSRSEMNVSTLELGDSALYLCASSEGLAGSIDTQYFGPGTRLTVL.

The chain carries TRBV15 and TRBJ1-3, with 10 bases fitting TRBD1. The CDR3 length is 17 residues. Germline V gives CDR1 LNHNV, CDR2 YYDKDF (reference sequence). V shed 0 bases, J shed 2 bases, and the junction held 4 bases outside the gene matches. The CDR3 reads CATSRDWGQGPGNTIYF. CDR3 bases: TGTGCCACCAGCAGAGATTGGGGACAGGGGCCTGGAAACACCATATATTTT.

The chain recombines TRBV12-3 or TRBV12-4 with TRBJ1-2, with D unresolved. This CDR3 region has 14 residues. Trimming removed 3 bases at V and 4 bases at J, with 12 bases between. The CDR3 protein is CASSFTGGAYGYTF. CDR3 bases: TGTGCCAGCAGTTTTACGGGCGGCGCCTATGGCTACACCTTC.

The chain is built from TRBV11-1 and TRBJ2-1; perhaps TRBD2 as D (7 bases). The CDR3 runs to 19 residues. Germline V gene sequence: CDR1 SGHAT, CDR2 FQDESV (reference sequence). V shed 1 base and J shed 0 bases, with 19 bases lying between them. Written as DNA, the CDR3 is TGTGCCAGCAGCTTAGGAGCTCAGAGGGGGGGCCGCTCCTACAATGAGCAGTTCTTC. It specifies CASSLGAQRGGRSYNEQFF. Full variable domain (missing parts from reference TRBV11-1 and TRBJ2-1): EAEVAQSPRYKITEKSQAVAFWCDPISGHATLYWYRQILGQGPELLVQFQDESVVDDSQLPKDRFSAERLKGVDSTLKIQPAELGDSAMYLCASSLGAQRGGRSYNEQFFGPGTRLTVL.

This clonotype was seen a handful of times. This chain uses TRBV30 with TRBJ1-5, with TRBD1 matching over 10 bases. The CDR3 sequence is 15 residues long. Trimming took 3 bases from V and 7 from J; bases not matched to a gene: 9. Germline CDR1 and CDR2: GTSNPN and SVGIG (reference sequence). CDR3 sequence: CAWSPRDRGRQPQHF. CDR3 DNA sequence: TGTGCCTGGAGCCCCCGGGACAGGGGAAGACAGCCCCAGCATTTT.

The gene calls are TRBV12-5 and TRBJ2-1, with D perhaps given as TRBD1 or TRBD2 (6 bases each). Germline CDR1 reads LGHNT; CDR2 reads FRNRAP. The CDR3 runs to 14 residues. Trimming cost V 5 bases and J 8 bases, with 16 bases left between them. The DNA for the CDR3 is TGTGCTAGTGGTCCCACAGGGACTCCGCATGAGCAGTTCTTC. Translation: CASGPTGTPHEQFF.

Many counts were recorded for this clonotype. V and J are TRBV29-1 and TRBJ2-5; D is uncertain. V shed 3 bases and J shed 1 base, with 9 bases lying between them. CDR1 and CDR2 (germline): SQVTM, ANQGSEA. The CDR3 is 13 amino acids. The CDR3 region is CSVDDRSQETQYF. For the CDR3, the DNA is TGCAGCGTTGATGATCGTTCCCAAGAGACCCAGTACTTC.

This clonotype has ten or more counts. The chain is built from TRBV5-1 and TRBJ2-3, with 7 bases matching TRBD1. The junction had 4 bases not matched to a gene; V was cut back by 3 bases and J by 0 bases. CDR3 size: 15 residues. Per the germline V gene, CDR1 is SGHRS and CDR2 is YFSETQ. The DNA for the CDR3 is TGCGCCAGCAGCTCAAACAGGGGAAGCACAGATACGCAGTATTTT. This codes for CASSSNRGSTDTQYF.

This clonotype was recorded at least ten times. The rearrangement joins TRBV3-1 to TRBJ2-1; D unresolved. The CDR3 has 12 residues. V was clipped by 4 bases and J by 8 bases, with 9 bases between them. Germline V CDR1 and CDR2: LGHDT, YNNKEL (reference sequence). The DNA of the CDR3 is TGTGCCAGCAGCCTTCCCCCCCATGAGCAGTTCTTC. Encoded protein: CASSLPPHEQFF.

This clonotype was seen repeatedly, ten times or more. The rearrangement joins TRBV6-1 to TRBJ2-6; 8 bases map to TRBD1. V lost 6 bases to trimming and J lost 4 bases; unmatched junction nucleotides: 5. The germline CDR1 and CDR2 sequences are MNHNS and SASEGT. The CDR3 covers 15 residues. The CDR3 is CASSPTGAGANVLTF. The CDR3 bases are TGTGCCAGCAGCCCGACAGGGGCCGGGGCCAACGTCCTGACTTTC.

The sample holds many counts of this clonotype. The chain joins TRBV6-1 to TRBJ2-7, with D possibly being TRBD2 (5 bases). With 4 bases removed from V and 1 base from J, the gap between germline ends came to 11 bases. The CDR3 sequence is 14 residues long. The V gene's germline CDR1 is MNHNS and CDR2 SASEGT. This chain's CDR3 is CASSGDGNSYEQYF. CDR3 DNA sequence: TGTGCCAGCAGTGGCGACGGGAATTCCTACGAGCAGTACTTC.

The chain combines TRBV20-1 with TRBJ2-7, with unresolved D. CDR1 is DFQATT and CDR2 is SNEGSKA in the germline V gene (reference sequence). The ends were cut back, 5 bases at V and 7 bases at J, with 12 bases in the middle. The CDR3 consists of 11 residues. The CDR3 nucleotides are TGCAGTGCTTACTACCTTGGGGAGCAGTACTTC. Amino acids: CSAYYLGEQYF.

The rearrangement uses TRBV15 and TRBJ2-5, with TRBD1 as a possible D gene (6 bases). Germline CDR1 reads LNHNV; CDR2 reads YYDKDF (reference sequence). The CDR3 has 10 residues. The V end lost 11 bases, the J end lost 5 bases, and 9 bases lay between the germline ends. In nucleotides, the CDR3 is TGTGCCCCAACAGGGGAGACCCAGTACTTC. This gives the protein CAPTGETQYF.

This clonotype appeared many times. V usage is TRBV6-1 and J usage is TRBJ2-4, with 7 bases matching TRBD2. The CDR3 loop spans 14 amino acids. V lost 7 bases, J lost 0 bases, and 3 bases stayed unmatched. Germline assignment: CDR1 MNHNS and CDR2 SASEGT. The CDR3 is CASTPGGAKNIQYF. The CDR3, as DNA: TGTGCCAGCACTCCGGGGGGAGCCAAAAACATTCAGTACTTC.

This clonotype has a count of ten or more. The chain combines TRBV6-4 with TRBJ2-3; D not certain. Germline V gene lookup returns CDR1 MRHNA and CDR2 SNTAGT. The CDR3 is made up of 14 amino acids. Trimming took off 5 bases at V and 2 bases at J, with 11 bases between the two ends. The CDR3, as DNA: TGTGCCAGCAGTACGACACGGTCCACAGATACGCAGTATTTT. This encodes CASSTTRSTDTQYF.

This clonotype was counted ten times or more. For the CDR3, the DNA is TGTGCCAGCAGTCCCGGACAGGTCAATCAGCCCCAGCATTTT. Its translation is CASSPGQVNQPQHF. This chain links TRBV12-3 or TRBV12-4 with TRBJ1-5; 7 bases align to TRBD1. The CDR3 runs to 14 residues. V lost 5 bases, J lost 3 bases, and 4 bases stayed unmatched.

This clonotype came up a few times. V is TRBV3-1 and J is TRBJ2-7, with 8 nucleotides matching TRBD2. The CDR3 is 15 residues long. From germline, CDR1 is LGHDT and CDR2 YNNKEL (reference sequence). The V segment lost 3 bases and the J segment 9 bases; nucleotides outside the gene matches: 13. The chain's CDR3 is CASSQPGTRRAVQYF. The CDR3 coding sequence is TGTGCCAGCAGCCAGCCCGGGACTAGGAGGGCGGTGCAGTACTTC.

This clonotype appeared many times. The chain combines TRBV5-1 with TRBJ2-5; D gene ambiguous. Germline lookup yields CDR1 SGHRS and CDR2 YFSETQ. The CDR3 totals 15 residues. Trimming removed 0 bases at V and 0 bases at J, with 9 bases between. Here the CDR3 reads CASSLGRLNQETQYF. The CDR3 DNA follows: TGCGCCAGCAGCTTGGGCCGATTAAACCAAGAGACCCAGTACTTC.

Concerning this clonotype itself: A junction end diverges from the germline sequence, so it may reflect a read error. The genes are TRBV7-9 and TRBJ2-2; D not certain. The CDR3 loop spans 14 amino acids. The V gene's germline CDR1 is SEHNR and CDR2 FQNEAQ (reference sequence). For the CDR3, the DNA is TGTGCCAGCAGCGACGGAACGAACACCGAGGAGCTGTTTTTT. Translating it yields CASSDGTNTEELFF.